The rows below give T cell receptor beta chains drawn from one sample of a study of coeliac disease. The assay was immunoSEQ multiplex PCR, and TCRdb's table has in-frame clones only and misses some. The sample carries a few thousand clones, 50% to 55% recorded once. The sample comprised intraepithelial lymphocytes from the gut. The receptors here all came from a man aged 55 to 69 with celiac disease on a gluten-free diet. CDR3s include the opening cysteine and the closing phenylalanine or tryptophan. A D gene is named only where the DNA matches it firmly. Size is omitted from some rows. Given values are once, few, many or a class for expanded clones.

V gene: TRBV6-9
J gene: TRBJ1-6
clone size: -
D gene: TRBD1
CDR3 protein: CASRGSGTGNSPLHF
CDR3 DNA: TGTGCCAGCAGGGGATCCGGGACAGGGAATTCACCCCTCCACTTT

V gene: TRBV4-3
J gene: TRBJ1-4
clone size: few
D gene: TRBD1
CDR3 protein: CASSHLTGQGMFF
CDR3 DNA: TGCGCCAGCAGCCACCTCACGGGACAGGGTATGTTTTTT

V gene: TRBV28
J gene: TRBJ2-7
clone size: -
D gene: TRBD1
CDR3 protein: CASSRGTGTGYQGEQYF
CDR3 DNA: TGTGCCAGCAGTCGTGGAACCGGGACAGGGTATCAGGGCGAGCAGTACTTC

V gene: TRBV19
J gene: TRBJ1-1
clone size: -
D gene: -
CDR3 protein: CASSIQVKNTEAFF
CDR3 DNA: TGTGCCAGTAGTATCCAGGTAAAGAACACTGAAGCTTTCTTT

V gene: TRBV5-6
J gene: TRBJ2-6
clone size: -
D gene: -
CDR3 protein: CASSLDLTRGAGANVLTF
CDR3 DNA: TGTGCCAGCAGCTTGGATTTAACGCGGGGCGCTGGGGCCAACGTCCTGACTTTC

V gene: TRBV19
J gene: TRBJ2-5
clone size: -
D gene: -
CDR3 protein: CASTSPGIQETQYF
CDR3 DNA: TGTGCCAGTACATCCCCGGGGATCCAAGAGACCCAGTACTTC

V gene: TRBV18
J gene: TRBJ1-2
clone size: -
D gene: -
CDR3 protein: CASSQSGNYGYTF
CDR3 DNA: TGTGCCAGCTCACAGTCAGGGAACTATGGCTACACCTTC

V gene: TRBV13
J gene: TRBJ2-1
clone size: -
D gene: TRBD1
CDR3 protein: CASSLGGQGANEQFF
CDR3 DNA: TGTGCCAGCAGCTTAGGGGGACAGGGGGCAAATGAGCAGTTCTTC

V gene: TRBV6-4
J gene: TRBJ2-1
clone size: -
D gene: TRBD1
CDR3 protein: CATGGDRGNEQFF
CDR3 DNA: TGTGCCACCGGAGGGGACAGGGGAAATGAGCAGTTCTTC

V gene: TRBV10-3
J gene: TRBJ2-3
clone size: -
D gene: TRBD2
CDR3 protein: CAISGQTSGGGTDTQYF
CDR3 DNA: TGTGCCATCAGTGGGCAGACTAGCGGGGGGGGCACAGATACGCAGTATTTT

V gene: TRBV7-3
J gene: TRBJ2-1
clone size: -
D gene: TRBD1
CDR3 protein: CASSLAGQVYNEQFF
CDR3 DNA: TGTGCCAGCAGCCTTGCGGGACAGGTATACAATGAGCAGTTCTTC

V gene: TRBV7-2
J gene: TRBJ2-5
clone size: few
D gene: TRBD2
CDR3 protein: CASSPPRGSGMSGTQYF
CDR3 DNA: TGTGCCAGCAGCCCCCCTAGGGGTAGCGGGATGTCGGGGACCCAGTACTTC

V gene: TRBV6-5
J gene: TRBJ2-2
clone size: few
D gene: TRBD2
CDR3 protein: CASSYGLATRELFF
CDR3 DNA: TGTGCCAGCAGTTATGGACTAGCGACCCGGGAGCTGTTTTTT

V gene: TRBV5-1
J gene: TRBJ2-7
clone size: few
D gene: -
CDR3 protein: CASSSEGRRVYEQYF
CDR3 DNA: TGCGCCAGCAGCTCTGAGGGTCGGCGGGTCTACGAGCAGTACTTC

V gene: TRBV7-4
J gene: TRBJ1-1
clone size: once
D gene: -
CDR3 protein: CASSSTGLSNTEAFF
CDR3 DNA: TGTGCCAGCAGCTCCACAGGGTTGTCGAACACTGAAGCTTTCTTT

V gene: TRBV18
J gene: TRBJ1-1
clone size: -
D gene: -
CDR3 protein: CASSPSGDMNTEAFF
CDR3 DNA: TGTGCCAGCTCACCATCGGGAGACATGAACACTGAAGCTTTCTTT

V gene: TRBV27
J gene: TRBJ1-2
clone size: -
D gene: -
CDR3 protein: CASSPGNYGYTF
CDR3 DNA: TGTGCCAGCAGTCCGGGAAACTATGGCTACACCTTC

V gene: TRBV6-4
J gene: TRBJ2-2
clone size: -
D gene: -
CDR3 protein: CASSPDSRPNTGELFF
CDR3 DNA: TGTGCCAGCAGCCCCGACTCCCGCCCCAACACCGGGGAGCTGTTTTTT

V gene: TRBV10-2
J gene: TRBJ2-1
clone size: -
D gene: TRBD2
CDR3 protein: CASRRLAGGGEQFF
CDR3 DNA: TGCGCCAGCAGAAGACTAGCGGGAGGAGGTGAGCAGTTCTTC

V gene: TRBV2
J gene: TRBJ2-2
clone size: -
D gene: TRBD2
CDR3 protein: CASSELAGGTGELFF
CDR3 DNA: TGTGCCAGCAGTGAACTAGCGGGAGGTACCGGGGAGCTGTTTTTT

V gene: TRBV19
J gene: TRBJ1-1
clone size: -
D gene: TRBD1
CDR3 protein: CASSTPTGPTEAFF
CDR3 DNA: TGTGCCAGTAGTACCCCGACAGGGCCCACTGAAGCTTTCTTT

V gene: TRBV7-2
J gene: TRBJ2-7
clone size: -
D gene: -
CDR3 protein: CASSPRASYEQYF
CDR3 DNA: TGTGCCAGCAGCCCCAGGGCCTCCTACGAGCAGTACTTC

V gene: TRBV7-8
J gene: TRBJ2-5
clone size: few
D gene: TRBD2
CDR3 protein: CASSFSGGARVETQYF
CDR3 DNA: TGTGCCAGCAGCTTTAGCGGGGGGGCGAGGGTAGAGACCCAGTACTTC

V gene: TRBV7-2
J gene: TRBJ2-4
clone size: -
D gene: -
CDR3 protein: CASSLYYQNIQYF
CDR3 DNA: TGTGCCAGCAGCTTATACTATCAAAACATTCAGTACTTC

V gene: TRBV11-2
J gene: TRBJ2-3
clone size: -
D gene: -
CDR3 protein: CASIYSGSTDTQYF
CDR3 DNA: TGTGCCAGCATATATAGCGGAAGCACGGATACGCAGTATTTT